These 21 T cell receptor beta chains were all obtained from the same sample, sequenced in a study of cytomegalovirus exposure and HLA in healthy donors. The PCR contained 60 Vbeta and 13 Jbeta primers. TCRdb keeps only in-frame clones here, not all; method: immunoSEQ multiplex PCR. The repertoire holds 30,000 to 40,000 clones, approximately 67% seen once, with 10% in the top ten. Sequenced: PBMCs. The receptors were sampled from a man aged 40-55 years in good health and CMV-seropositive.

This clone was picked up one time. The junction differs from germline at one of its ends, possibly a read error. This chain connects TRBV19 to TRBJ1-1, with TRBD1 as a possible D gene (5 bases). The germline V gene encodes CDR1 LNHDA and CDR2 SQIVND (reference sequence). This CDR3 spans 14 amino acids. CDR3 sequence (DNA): TGTGCCAGTGGTATCCCAGCGGGGACGACTGAAGCTTTCTTT. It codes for CASGIPAGTTEAFF. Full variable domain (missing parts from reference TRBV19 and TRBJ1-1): DGGITQSPKYLFRKEGQNVTLSCEQNLNHDAMYWYRQDPGQGLRLIYYSQIVNDFQKGDIAEGYSVSREKKESFPLTVTSAQKNPTAFYLCASGIPAGTTEAFFGQGTRLTVV.

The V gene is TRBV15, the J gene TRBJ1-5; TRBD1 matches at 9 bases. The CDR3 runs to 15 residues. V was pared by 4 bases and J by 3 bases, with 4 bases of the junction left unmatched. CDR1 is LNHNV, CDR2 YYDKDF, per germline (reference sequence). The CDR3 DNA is TGTGCCACCAGCAAACAGGGGGCCTACAATCAGCCCCAGCATTTT. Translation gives CATSKQGAYNQPQHF.

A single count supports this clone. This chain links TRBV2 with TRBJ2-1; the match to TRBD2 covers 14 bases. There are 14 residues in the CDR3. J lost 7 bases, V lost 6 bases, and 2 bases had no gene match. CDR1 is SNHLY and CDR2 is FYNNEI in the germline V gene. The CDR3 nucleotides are TGTGCCAGCAGGGGGACTAGCGGGGGTAATGAGCAGTTCTTC. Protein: CASRGTSGGNEQFF.

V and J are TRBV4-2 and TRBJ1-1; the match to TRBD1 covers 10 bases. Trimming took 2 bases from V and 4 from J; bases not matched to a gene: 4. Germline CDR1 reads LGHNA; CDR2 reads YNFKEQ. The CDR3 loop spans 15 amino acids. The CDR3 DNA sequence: TGTGCCAGCAGCCAAACCGGGACAGGGGCCACTGAAGCTTTCTTT. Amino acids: CASSQTGTGATEAFF.

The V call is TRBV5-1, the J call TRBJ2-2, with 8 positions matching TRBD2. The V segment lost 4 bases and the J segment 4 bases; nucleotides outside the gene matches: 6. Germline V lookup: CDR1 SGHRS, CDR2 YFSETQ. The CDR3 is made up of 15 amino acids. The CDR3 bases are TGCGCCAGCAGCGCCGGGGGGGCCGGCACCGGGGAGCTGTTTTTT. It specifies CASSAGGAGTGELFF.

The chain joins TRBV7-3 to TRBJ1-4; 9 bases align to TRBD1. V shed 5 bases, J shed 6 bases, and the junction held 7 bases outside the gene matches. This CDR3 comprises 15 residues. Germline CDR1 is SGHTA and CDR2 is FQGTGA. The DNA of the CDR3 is TGTGCCAGCAGCCGAGGACAGGGGAGGGATGAAAAACTGTTTTTT. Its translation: CASSRGQGRDEKLFF.

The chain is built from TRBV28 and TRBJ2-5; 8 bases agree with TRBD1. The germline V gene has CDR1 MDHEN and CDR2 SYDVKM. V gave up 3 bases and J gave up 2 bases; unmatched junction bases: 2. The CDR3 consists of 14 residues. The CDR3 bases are TGTGCCAGCAGTTTCCAGGGGGCTCAAGAGACCCAGTACTTC. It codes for CASSFQGAQETQYF.

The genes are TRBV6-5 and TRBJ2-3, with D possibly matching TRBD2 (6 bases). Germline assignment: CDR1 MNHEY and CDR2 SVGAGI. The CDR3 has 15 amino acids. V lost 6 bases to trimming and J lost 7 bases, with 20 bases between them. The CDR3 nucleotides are TGTGCCAGCAGACGCGGGATGGCCTACCGTCATACGCAGTATTTT. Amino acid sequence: CASRRGMAYRHTQYF.

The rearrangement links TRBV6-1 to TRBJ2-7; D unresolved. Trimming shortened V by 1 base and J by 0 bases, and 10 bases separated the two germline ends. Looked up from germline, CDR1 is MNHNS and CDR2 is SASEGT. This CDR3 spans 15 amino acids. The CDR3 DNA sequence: TGTGCCAGCAGTGAAGGGCAAAGGAGCTCCTACGAGCAGTACTTC. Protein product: CASSEGQRSSYEQYF.

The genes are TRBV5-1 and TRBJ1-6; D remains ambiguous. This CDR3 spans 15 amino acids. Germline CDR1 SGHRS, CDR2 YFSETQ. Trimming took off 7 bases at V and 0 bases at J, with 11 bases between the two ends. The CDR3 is CASGEVSSYNSPLHF. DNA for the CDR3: TGCGCCAGCGGAGAGGTGAGCTCCTATAATTCACCCCTCCACTTT.

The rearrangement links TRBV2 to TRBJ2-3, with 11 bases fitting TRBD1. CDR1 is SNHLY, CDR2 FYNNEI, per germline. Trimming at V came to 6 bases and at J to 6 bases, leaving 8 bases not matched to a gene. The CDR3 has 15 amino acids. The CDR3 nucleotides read TGTGCCAGCAGCGGGACAGGGGGACCCCAGGATACGCAGTATTTT. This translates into CASSGTGGPQDTQYF.

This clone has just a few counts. The CDR3 nucleotides are TGTGCCAGCACTCCATGGGGGCGCCCCCTGAACACTGAAGCTTTCTTT. Its translation: CASTPWGRPLNTEAFF. The J gene is TRBJ1-1, the V gene TRBV27, with TRBD1 as a possible D gene (6 bases). Germline lookup yields CDR1 MNHEY and CDR2 SMNVEV (reference sequence). V lost 7 bases and J lost 0, with 18 bases in between. The CDR3 has 16 amino acids.

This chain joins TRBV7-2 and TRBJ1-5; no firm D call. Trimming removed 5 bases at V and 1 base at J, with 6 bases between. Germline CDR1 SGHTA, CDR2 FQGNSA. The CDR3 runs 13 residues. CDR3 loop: CASSANSNQPQHF. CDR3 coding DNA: TGTGCCAGCAGCGCGAACAGCAATCAGCCCCAGCATTTT.

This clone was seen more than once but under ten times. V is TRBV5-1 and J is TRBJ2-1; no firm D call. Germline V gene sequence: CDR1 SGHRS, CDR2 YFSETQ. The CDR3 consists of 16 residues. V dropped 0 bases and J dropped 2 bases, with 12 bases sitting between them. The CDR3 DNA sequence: TGCGCCAGCAGCTTGGTAGCCGTGGTAGCCTACAATGAGCAGTTCTTC. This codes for CASSLVAVVAYNEQFF.

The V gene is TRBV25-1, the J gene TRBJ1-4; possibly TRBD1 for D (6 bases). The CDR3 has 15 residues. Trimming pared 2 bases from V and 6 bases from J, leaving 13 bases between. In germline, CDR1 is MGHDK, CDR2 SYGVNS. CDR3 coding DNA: TGTGCCAGCAGTGAAGGACAGCTCCACCATGAAAAACTGTTTTTT. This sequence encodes CASSEGQLHHEKLFF.

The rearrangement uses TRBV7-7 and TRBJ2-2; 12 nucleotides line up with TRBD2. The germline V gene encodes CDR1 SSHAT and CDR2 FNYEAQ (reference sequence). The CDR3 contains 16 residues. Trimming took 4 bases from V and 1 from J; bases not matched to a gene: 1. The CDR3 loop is CASSSSGGVNTGELFF. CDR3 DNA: TGTGCCAGCAGCTCTAGCGGGGGGGTGAACACCGGGGAGCTGTTTTTT.

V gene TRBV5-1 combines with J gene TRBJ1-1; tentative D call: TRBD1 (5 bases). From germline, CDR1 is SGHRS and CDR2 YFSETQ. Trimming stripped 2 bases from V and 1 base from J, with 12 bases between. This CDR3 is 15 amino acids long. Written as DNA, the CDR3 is TGCGCCAGCAGCTTACTAATTGGACAGAACACTGAAGCTTTCTTT. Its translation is CASSLLIGQNTEAFF.

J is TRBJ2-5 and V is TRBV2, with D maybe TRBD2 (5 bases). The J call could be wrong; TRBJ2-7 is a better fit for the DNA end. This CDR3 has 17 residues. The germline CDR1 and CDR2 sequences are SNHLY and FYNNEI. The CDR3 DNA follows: TGTGCCAGCAGTGAATCTATCGTGTCGGGAAGCTCCTACGAGCAGTACTTC. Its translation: CASSESIVSGSSYEQYF.

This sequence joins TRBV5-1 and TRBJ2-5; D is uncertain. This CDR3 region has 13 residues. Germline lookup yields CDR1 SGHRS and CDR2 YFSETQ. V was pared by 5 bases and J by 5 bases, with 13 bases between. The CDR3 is CASREDVRETQYF. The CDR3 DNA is TGCGCCAGCAGGGAAGACGTGCGGGAGACCCAGTACTTC.

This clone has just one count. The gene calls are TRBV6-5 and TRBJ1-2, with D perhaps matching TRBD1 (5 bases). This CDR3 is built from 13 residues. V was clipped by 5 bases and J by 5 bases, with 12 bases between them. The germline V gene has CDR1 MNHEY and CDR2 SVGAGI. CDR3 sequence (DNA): TGTGCCAGCAGTAGCTCGGAGGGGTATGGCTACACCTTC. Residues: CASSSSEGYGYTF.

Here the CDR3 reads CASSKGQLMNTEAFF. The CDR3, as DNA: TGCGCCAGCAGCAAGGGACAGCTCATGAACACTGAAGCTTTCTTT. The gene calls are TRBV5-1 and TRBJ1-1; 7 nucleotides agree with TRBD1. CDR1 SGHRS and CDR2 YFSETQ come from the germline V gene. The CDR3 has 15 amino acids. Losses at the gene ends were 4 bases for V and 0 bases for J; bases not matched to a gene: 6.